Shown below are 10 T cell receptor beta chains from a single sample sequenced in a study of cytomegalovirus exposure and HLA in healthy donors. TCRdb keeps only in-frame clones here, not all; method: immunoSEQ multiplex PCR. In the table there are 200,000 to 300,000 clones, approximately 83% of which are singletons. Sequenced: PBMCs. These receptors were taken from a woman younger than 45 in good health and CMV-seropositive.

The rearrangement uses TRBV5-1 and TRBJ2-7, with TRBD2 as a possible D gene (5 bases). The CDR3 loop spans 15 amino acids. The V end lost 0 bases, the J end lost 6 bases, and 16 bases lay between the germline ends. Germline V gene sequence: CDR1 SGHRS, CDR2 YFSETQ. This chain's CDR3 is CASSLAISSGREQYF. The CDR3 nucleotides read TGCGCCAGCAGCTTGGCAATCTCCAGCGGTCGCGAGCAGTACTTC.

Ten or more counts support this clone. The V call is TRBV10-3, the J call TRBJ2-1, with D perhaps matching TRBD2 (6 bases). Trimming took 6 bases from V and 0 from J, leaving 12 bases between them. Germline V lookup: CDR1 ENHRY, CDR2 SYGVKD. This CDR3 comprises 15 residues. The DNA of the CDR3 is TGTGCCATCAGGTCCGGGGGTAGCTCCTACAATGAGCAGTTCTTC. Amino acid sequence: CAIRSGGSSYNEQFF.

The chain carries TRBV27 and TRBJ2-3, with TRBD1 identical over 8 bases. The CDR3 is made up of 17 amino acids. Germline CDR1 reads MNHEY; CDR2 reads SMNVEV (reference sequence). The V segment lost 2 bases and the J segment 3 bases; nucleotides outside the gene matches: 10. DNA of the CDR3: TGTGCCAGCAGTTTAAGAATCGGACAGGGTGGGACAGATACGCAGTATTTT. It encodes CASSLRIGQGGTDTQYF.

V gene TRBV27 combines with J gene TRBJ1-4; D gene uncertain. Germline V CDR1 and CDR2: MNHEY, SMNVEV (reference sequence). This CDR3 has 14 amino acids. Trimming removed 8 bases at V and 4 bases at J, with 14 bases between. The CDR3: CASGINSVNEKLFF. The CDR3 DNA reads TGTGCCAGCGGCATAAACAGTGTTAATGAAAAACTGTTTTTT.

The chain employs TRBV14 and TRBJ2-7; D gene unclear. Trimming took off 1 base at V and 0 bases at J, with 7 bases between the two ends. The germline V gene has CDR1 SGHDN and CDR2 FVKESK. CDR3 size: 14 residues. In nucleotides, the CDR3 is TGTGCCAGCAGCCAAGCGGTTCACTCCTACGAGCAGTACTTC. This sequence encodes CASSQAVHSYEQYF.

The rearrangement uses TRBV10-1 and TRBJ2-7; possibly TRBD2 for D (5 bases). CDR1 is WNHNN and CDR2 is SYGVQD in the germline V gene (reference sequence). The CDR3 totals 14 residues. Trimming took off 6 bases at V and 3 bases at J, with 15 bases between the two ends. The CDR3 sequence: CASSPGIRVYEQYF. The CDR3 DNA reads TGCGCCAGCAGCCCGGGAATAAGGGTCTACGAGCAGTACTTC.

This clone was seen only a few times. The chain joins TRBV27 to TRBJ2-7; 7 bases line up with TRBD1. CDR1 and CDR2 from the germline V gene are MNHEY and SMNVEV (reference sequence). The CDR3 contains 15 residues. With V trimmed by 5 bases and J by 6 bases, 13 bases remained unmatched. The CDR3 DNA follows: TGTGCCAGCAGTCCCACAGGGGTATTGGGGACCGAGCAGTACTTC. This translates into CASSPTGVLGTEQYF.

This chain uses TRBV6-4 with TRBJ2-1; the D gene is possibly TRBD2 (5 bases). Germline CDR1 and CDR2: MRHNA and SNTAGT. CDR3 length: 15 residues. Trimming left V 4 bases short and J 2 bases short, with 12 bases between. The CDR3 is CASSGDYSPYNEQFF. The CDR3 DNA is TGTGCCAGCAGTGGAGACTATTCCCCCTACAATGAGCAGTTCTTC.

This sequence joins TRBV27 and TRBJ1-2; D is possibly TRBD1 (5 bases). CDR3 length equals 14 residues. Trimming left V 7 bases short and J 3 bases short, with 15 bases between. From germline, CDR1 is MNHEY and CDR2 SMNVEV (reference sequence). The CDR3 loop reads CASTPWGGDYGYTF. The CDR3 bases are TGTGCCAGCACCCCCTGGGGGGGAGACTATGGCTACACCTTC.

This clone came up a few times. The CDR3 sequence: CSATGQSYEQYF. The DNA for the CDR3 is TGCAGCGCCACGGGACAAAGCTACGAGCAGTACTTC. The chain combines TRBV29-1 with TRBJ2-7; tentative D call: TRBD1 (6 bases). V was cut by 7 bases and J by 3 bases, with 13 bases left in between. Germline V gives CDR1 SQVTM, CDR2 ANQGSEA. The CDR3 contains 12 residues.